The T cell receptor beta chain described here comes from a study of cytomegalovirus exposure and HLA in healthy donors. Study findings and constraints: The listing of 150 to 200 TCR beta chains classed them as cytomegalovirus-associated. Immune exposure data for these donors was limited to CMV serostatus.

The study ran its PCR with 60 Vbeta and 13 Jbeta primers. Original processing notes: An analysis performed later counted around 80 million unique TCR beta chains (roughly 11 million of them shared). TCRdb's copy holds only in-frame clones and misses some; the assay was immunoSEQ multiplex PCR. Clonal size and the V and J genes are those of that table, whereas D and trimming came from the DNA. The table lists fewer than 200,000 clones, 81% of them singletons, with approximately 3.6% in the top ten. Details on this clone: The antigen is not known.

With V trimmed by 6 bases and J by 11 bases, 5 bases remained unmatched. The CDR3 spans 12 residues. Germline V gives CDR1 MNHEY, CDR2 SVGAGI. The origin of this receptor is a man aged 35-49 years in good health and CMV-seropositive. The gene calls are TRBV6-5 and TRBJ1-4, with 8 nucleotides matching TRBD1. The sequencing sample was made of PBMCs. CDR3 sequence reads: CASSQGTGKLFF. The CDR3 DNA sequence: TGTGCCAGCAGCCAGGGGACAGGCAAACTGTTTTTT.